The 9 T cell receptor beta chains below were found in one sample sequenced in a study of blood T cell repertoires in COVID-19. The protocol was immunoSEQ multiplex PCR, while the TCRdb copy is restricted to in-frame clones and leaves out a portion. The sample lists approximately 270,000 clones, approximately 83% occurring once. Sequenced: PBMCs or T cells enriched from blood (not recorded which). These receptors originate from a woman between 50 and 59 years old who had recovered from COVID-19.

With respect to this clone: Other DNA sequences within the sample encode an identical CDR3. This sequence joins TRBV28 and TRBJ1-2; 9 bases fit TRBD1. Germline V lookup: CDR1 MDHEN, CDR2 SYDVKM. This CDR3 comprises 13 residues. J gave up 5 bases and V 5 bases, and 3 bases lay outside the gene matches. The CDR3 DNA sequence: TGTGCCAGCAGTCTAGGACAGGGGTATGGCTACACCTTC. It encodes CASSLGQGYGYTF.

Comment on this clone: Compared with germline, one end of the junction differs, possibly owing to a read error. The rearrangement links TRBV6-4 to TRBJ2-2; 8 nucleotides align to TRBD2. Germline lookup yields CDR1 MRHNA and CDR2 SNTAGT. The CDR3 extends over 15 amino acids. The CDR3 nucleotides read TGTGCCAGCAGTGATGGGCTAGCGGGCACCGGGGAGTTGTTTTTT. This codes for CASSDGLAGTGELFF.

V and J are TRBV5-1 and TRBJ2-5; D perhaps matches TRBD1 (5 bases). The CDR3 is 14 amino acids. CDR1 is SGHRS and CDR2 is YFSETQ in the germline V gene. V dropped 0 bases and J dropped 3 bases, with 9 bases sitting between them. The CDR3 here is CASSLGTKKETQYF. Written as DNA, the CDR3 is TGCGCCAGCAGCTTGGGGACAAAAAAAGAGACCCAGTACTTC.

This chain joins TRBV9 and TRBJ2-2; weak D call: TRBD2 (5 bases). CDR1 is SGDLS and CDR2 is YYNGEE in the germline V gene. The CDR3 contains 18 residues. V gave up 3 bases and J gave up 0 bases, with 18 bases separating them. The CDR3 nucleotides read TGTGCCAGCAGCGCCCAACCAGCTGGGAGAGCGAACACCGGGGAGCTGTTTTTT. Translation: CASSAQPAGRANTGELFF.

This clone came up once. Compared with germline, one end of the junction differs, possibly owing to a read error. Other DNA sequences in the same sample also yield this CDR3. The rearrangement uses TRBV6-1 and TRBJ1-2; D unclear. CDR1 and CDR2 from the germline V gene are MNHNS and SASEGT. The CDR3 is made up of 13 amino acids. The CDR3 nucleotides read TGTGCCAGCAGCGAAGACCGGCGCGGAGGCTACACCTTC. Encoded protein: CASSEDRRGGYTF.

The rearrangement uses TRBV20-1 and TRBJ1-1; perhaps TRBD1 as D (6 bases). V was trimmed by 3 bases and J by 3 bases, leaving 11 bases between them. CDR3 size: 13 residues. Per the germline V gene, CDR1 is DFQATT and CDR2 is SNEGSKA (reference sequence). The CDR3 spells CSASRDTYTEAFF. Here the CDR3 DNA reads TGCAGTGCTAGTCGGGACACATACACTGAAGCTTTCTTT.

This clone was counted a single time. The genes are TRBV4-2 and TRBJ2-3; TRBD2 matches at 7 bases. Germline lookup yields CDR1 LGHNA and CDR2 YNFKEQ. The length of the CDR3 is 17 residues. J gave up 3 bases and V 0 bases, and 9 bases lay outside the gene matches. The CDR3 loop is CASSQDKGREGTDTQYF. CDR3 DNA: TGTGCCAGCAGCCAAGATAAAGGCAGGGAGGGGACAGATACGCAGTATTTT.

The chain has TRBV11-3 and TRBJ2-3; 10 positions agree with TRBD1. Trimming took 5 bases from V and 13 from J; bases not matched to a gene: 6. Germline CDR1 and CDR2: SGHNT and YENEEA. This CDR3 spans 12 amino acids. The CDR3 is CASSTGGTGEYF. CDR3 nucleotide sequence: TGTGCCAGCAGCACGGGGGGGACAGGGGAGTATTTT.

The chain combines TRBV3-1 (or the pseudogene TRBV3-2) with TRBJ1-4; D is unclear. V was pared by 1 base and J by 5 bases, with 5 bases between. This CDR3 spans 13 amino acids. Germline values: CDR1 LGHDT, CDR2 YNNKEL (reference sequence). The CDR3 protein is CASSQVLNEKLFF. The CDR3, as DNA: TGTGCCAGCAGCCAAGTCTTGAATGAAAAACTGTTTTTT.